This T cell receptor beta chain was sequenced in a study of blood T cells in healthy people across ages (dated by TCRdb to 2015 to 2017). Concerning the study at large: In model experiments, template switching captured roughly one uniquely barcoded TCR beta cDNA molecule for every two T cells. The study measured age-related changes in TCR beta repertoire diversity using deep sequencing normalized with unique cDNA molecular identifiers. Donors were grouped into four age groups: young (average approximately 15 years), middle-aged (about 38), aged (around 60) and long-lived (about 89). Donors of different ages were randomly distributed across sequencing lanes to avoid experimental bias. Using the same blood draw, the study looked at two additional independent replicas of 1 million unique cDNA reads for two donors, one aged 18 to 30 and the other aged 80 or older.

General findings and caveats noted by the study authors: Since profiling was done on bulk unsorted PBMCs, naive and antigen-experienced compartments could not be conclusively compared. Estimates of total diversity based on one million sequenced T cells were regarded as lower bounds and as underestimates. There was a strong correlation between observed TCR beta diversity and the percentage of naive T cells measured by flow cytometry. Compared with the aged group, more naive CD4+ T cells, fewer expanded clones and increased TCR diversity were shown by the long-lived group, suggesting age selection. As age increased, observed TCR beta diversity per million T cells dropped in a roughly linear way, and a significant reduction was already evident by age approximately 40. Donor CMV infection status was unknown, potentially confounding age-related changes in expanded clonotypes.

Library preparation used 5' RACE. These reads were obtained on an Illumina HiSeq 2500. The second PCR ran for roughly 7 to 12 cycles and used a J-beta primer mix along with a sample-barcoded 5' primer. A unique molecular identifier was introduced onto each TCR beta cDNA molecule by a template-switch 5' adaptor carrying 12 random nucleotides. At least 2.5 million CDR3-containing paired-end reads were obtained from each sample. First-strand cDNA synthesis was performed from all RNA using the Mint cDNA synthesis kit, with priming by a TRBC-specific oligonucleotide. Following uracil-DNA glycosylase treatment, all cDNA underwent a first 18-cycle PCR with the universal primers M1SS and BC2_uni_R. The authors' pipeline ran thus. For normalization, 1 million high-quality reads were randomly selected from each sample, with every read carrying a distinct molecular identifier. Instead of being binned into consensus sequences, reads with shared molecular identifiers were discarded. MiTCR, with a Q25 quality threshold and the strictest error-elimination algorithm, was used for CDR3 identification, clonotype clustering and error correction. A nonparametric unseen species model using Euler transformation provided a lower-bound estimate of total TCR beta diversity. TCRdb itself trimmed the public reads at Q25 with fastp, ran MiXCR and retained productive beta chains. Rows merge per CDR3 protein into single entries with the most common DNA and genes. The V and J calls shown here were made by TCRdb, not taken from the authors' results. This sample gives roughly 1.6 million distinct CDR3 sequences in total; 34% of them show up just once. 10% to 12% of the sample belongs to the ten largest clones.

Based on the germline V gene, the CDR1 and CDR2 sequences are SGDLS and YYNGEE. The CDR3 runs 15 amino acids, cysteine and phenylalanine included. The only DNA kept is the CDR3, 45 bases in frame from the first base. The germline V and J ends show losses of 0 bases and 8 bases respectively, and no gene match explains 8 bases of the junction. Systemically healthy Caucasian individuals from Russia, 39 in total and aged roughly 6 to 90 years, were included as donors. Each donor gave 8 to 10 milliliters of peripheral blood, drawn into EDTA-treated Vacutainer tubes. Ficoll-Paque density-gradient centrifugation was used to isolate PBMCs, with at least 6.5 million per sample. Total RNA was extracted from PBMCs with Trizol reagent, with at least 5 micrograms obtained per sample. The percentages of naive CD45RAhigh/CD27high T cells were determined by flow cytometry on a PBMC aliquot from every donor. With respect to this clonotype: This clone's antigen is unknown. Within one base of it there is no much larger clone, and no base qualities were kept.

Sequencing was performed on blood. The sequence links TRBV9 to TRBJ2-1, with TRBD2 identical over 7 junction bases. The receptor comes from a woman in her twenties or thirties in good health. The bases read TGTGCCAGCAGCGTAGGGGGGGGAGTCTTGGATGAGCAGTTCTTC. The translation is CASSVGGGVLDEQFF. This CDR3, with the reference TRBV9 and TRBJ2-1 proteins standing in past its ends, gives the full variable domain DSGVTQTPKHLITATGQRVTLRCSPRSGDLSVYWYQQSLDQGLQFLIQYYNGEERAKGNILERFSAQQFPDLHSELNLSSLELGDSALYFCASSVGGGVLDEQFFGPGTRLTVL.